These 7 T cell receptor beta chains were sequenced from one sample in a study of blood T cell repertoires in COVID-19. Here immunoSEQ multiplex PCR was the method, and the copy in TCRdb shows in-frame clones only, minus some. The table includes more than 150,000 clones, roughly nine tenths detected once. The sequenced sample consisted of peripheral blood. The receptors derive from a man between 65 and 79 years old with active or convalescent COVID-19.

The sample holds a few counts of this clone. V usage is TRBV6-5 and J usage is TRBJ1-5; D remains unclear. Germline CDR1 is MNHEY and CDR2 is SVGAGI. The CDR3 contains 14 residues. Trimming removed 6 bases from V and 0 bases from J, with 9 bases in between. CDR3 DNA sequence: TGTGCCAGCAGGCGAGTTTATAGCAATCAGCCCCAGCATTTT. It translates to CASRRVYSNQPQHF.

The chain is built from TRBV7-6 and TRBJ1-1; tentative D call: TRBD1 (6 bases). The CDR3 length is 14 residues. Germline V gene lookup returns CDR1 SGHVS and CDR2 FNYEAQ. With 5 bases removed from V and 1 base from J, the gap between germline ends came to 11 bases. The CDR3 region has the DNA TGTGCCAGCAGCCGGGGACACCAGAACACTGAAGCTTTCTTT. Translation gives CASSRGHQNTEAFF. The whole variable domain, filled in from reference TRBV7-6 and TRBJ1-1, reads GAGVSQSPRYKVTKRGQDVALRCDPISGHVSLYWYRQALGQGPEFLTYFNYEAQQDKSGLPNDRFSAERPEGSISTLTIQRTEQRDSAMYRCASSRGHQNTEAFFGQGTRLTVV.

This clone was found once. V gene TRBV19 combines with J gene TRBJ2-2; 10 positions agree with TRBD2. J gave up 2 bases and V 7 bases, and 10 bases lay outside the gene matches. The germline V gene has CDR1 LNHDA and CDR2 SQIVND (reference sequence). The CDR3 runs to 17 residues. CDR3 region: CASTSIRTSGNTGELFF. DNA for the CDR3: TGTGCCAGTACCTCAATACGGACTAGCGGAAACACCGGGGAGCTGTTTTTT.

The chain combines TRBV3-1 (or the pseudogene TRBV3-2) with TRBJ1-2, with 9 bases aligning to TRBD1. V lost 1 base to trimming and J lost 5 bases; unmatched junction nucleotides: 5. CDR1 is LGHDT and CDR2 is YNNKEL in the germline V gene (reference sequence). The CDR3 runs to 15 residues. The DNA of the CDR3 is TGTGCCAGCAGCCAAGTACCCGACAGGGGGTATGGCTACACCTTC. It codes for CASSQVPDRGYGYTF.

The genes are TRBV19 and TRBJ1-2, with D perhaps matching TRBD1 (6 bases). Trimming took off 5 bases at V and 4 bases at J, with 14 bases between the two ends. CDR3 length: 14 amino acids. CDR1 and CDR2 from the germline V gene are LNHDA and SQIVND (reference sequence). The CDR3 region is CASSSADRSYGYTF. CDR3 DNA: TGTGCCAGTAGTTCTGCTGACAGGAGCTATGGCTACACCTTC. Together with reference TRBV19 and TRBJ1-2, the CDR3 gives the full variable domain: DGGITQSPKYLFRKEGQNVTLSCEQNLNHDAMYWYRQDPGQGLRLIYYSQIVNDFQKGDIAEGYSVSREKKESFPLTVTSAQKNPTAFYLCASSSADRSYGYTFGSGTRLTVV.

The chain links TRBV13 to TRBJ2-7; 8 nucleotides line up with TRBD1. The trim removed 5 bases at V and 2 bases at J, leaving 5 bases unmatched. Per the germline V gene, CDR1 is PRHDT and CDR2 is FYEKMQ (reference sequence). The CDR3 loop spans 14 amino acids. CDR3 protein: CASSPRDRPYEQYF. The CDR3 DNA is TGTGCCAGCAGCCCCCGGGACAGGCCCTACGAGCAGTACTTC.

This chain links TRBV28 with TRBJ2-1; the match to TRBD2 covers 9 bases. After removal of 7 bases from V and 9 bases from J, the junction contained 13 bases not matched to a gene. CDR3 length: 15 residues. Germline V gene data show CDR1 as MDHEN and CDR2 as SYDVKM. The CDR3 DNA sequence: TGTGCCAGCACTCCAGGGAGCGGGAGGTGGAGTGAGCAGTTCTTC. Encoded protein: CASTPGSGRWSEQFF.